Listed here is a single T cell receptor beta chain. This sample is drawn from a study of blood T cell repertoires in COVID-19. Trimming removed 1 base at V and 1 base at J, with 10 bases between. CDR3 length equals 15 residues. Germline V gene sequence: CDR1 KGHSH, CDR2 LQKENI. Clones were read by immunoSEQ multiplex PCR, and TCRdb kept only the in-frame ones, dropping some. This sample has 65,000 to 95,000 clones; about 88% occur once, and the top ten carry around 12%. Sequenced sample: peripheral blood. The TCR comes from a man aged 65-85 years with active or convalescent COVID-19. This chain joins TRBV18 and TRBJ2-5, with a possible D match to TRBD2 (6 bases). CDR3 DNA sequence: TGTGCCAGCTCACCACTGGGGGGATTCCAAGAGACCCAGTACTTC. This translates into CASSPLGGFQETQYF.